This note documents a single TCR beta chain sequence. Clones were read by immunoSEQ multiplex PCR, and TCRdb kept only the in-frame ones, dropping some. The data contain over 120,000 clones, just under 95% of them seen just once; the ten biggest clones take up 11% to 15%. This record belongs to a study of control samples from healthy donors and cancer patients. In germline, CDR1 is LNHDA, CDR2 SQIVND (reference sequence). Trimming removed 4 bases from V and 2 bases from J; junction bases left unmatched: 12. This CDR3 region has 19 residues. This rearrangement joins TRBV19 to TRBJ2-6, with TRBD2 identical over 9 bases. Sequenced sample: PBMCs. The TCR sequence derives from a man aged 55 to 70 with colorectal cancer. In DNA, the CDR3 is TGTGCCAGTAGTACCCTGCGGGGGGGAAACGAGGCTGGGGCCAACGTCCTGACTTTC. As protein: CASSTLRGGNEAGANVLTF.